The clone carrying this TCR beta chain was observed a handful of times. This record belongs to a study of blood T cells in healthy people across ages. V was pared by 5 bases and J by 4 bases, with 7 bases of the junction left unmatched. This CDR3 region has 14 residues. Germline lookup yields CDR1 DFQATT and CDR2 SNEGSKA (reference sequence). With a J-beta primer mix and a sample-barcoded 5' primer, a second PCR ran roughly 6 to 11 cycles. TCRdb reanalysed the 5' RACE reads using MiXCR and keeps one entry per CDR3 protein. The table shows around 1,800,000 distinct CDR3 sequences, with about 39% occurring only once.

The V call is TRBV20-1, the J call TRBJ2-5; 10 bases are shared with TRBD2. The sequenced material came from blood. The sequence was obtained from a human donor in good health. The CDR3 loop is CSAHKASGGETQYF. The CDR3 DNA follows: TGCAGTGCTCATAAGGCTAGCGGGGGAGAGACCCAGTACTTC.